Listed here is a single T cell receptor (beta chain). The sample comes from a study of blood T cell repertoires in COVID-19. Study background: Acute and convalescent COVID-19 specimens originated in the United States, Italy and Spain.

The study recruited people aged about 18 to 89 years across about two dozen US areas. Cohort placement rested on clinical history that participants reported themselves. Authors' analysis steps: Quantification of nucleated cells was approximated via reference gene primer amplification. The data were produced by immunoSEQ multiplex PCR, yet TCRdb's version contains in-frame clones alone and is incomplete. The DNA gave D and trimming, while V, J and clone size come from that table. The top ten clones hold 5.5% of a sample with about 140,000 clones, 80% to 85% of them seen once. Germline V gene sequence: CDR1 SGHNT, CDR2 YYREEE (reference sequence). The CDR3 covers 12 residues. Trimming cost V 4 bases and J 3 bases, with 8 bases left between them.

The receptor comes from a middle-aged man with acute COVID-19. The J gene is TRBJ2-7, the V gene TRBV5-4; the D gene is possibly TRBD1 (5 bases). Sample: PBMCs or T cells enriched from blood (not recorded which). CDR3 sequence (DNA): TGTGCCAGCAGCCGTGACAGCTACGAGCAGTACTTC. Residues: CASSRDSYEQYF.